This TCR beta chain was identified in a study of OX40 agonist ivuxolimab in advanced cancers. Study information: Patients were treated with ivuxolimab, an agonistic anti-OX40 (CD134) antibody. Study conclusions and caveats: In general, CD8+ T cells held more expanded clones than CD4+ did, on average.

Germline V lookup: CDR1 SEHNR, CDR2 FQNEAQ (reference sequence). Trimming at V came to 4 bases and at J to 5 bases, leaving 8 bases not matched to a gene. CDR3 length equals 16 residues. As regards this clone: Its antigen remains unknown.

The data were produced by immunoSEQ multiplex PCR, yet TCRdb's version contains in-frame clones alone and is incomplete. The sample has approximately 89,000 clones, about nine tenths seen once. Sample: CD4+ or CD8+ T cells sorted from blood, taken in a trial of the OX40 agonist ivuxolimab. This rearrangement joins TRBV7-9 to TRBJ2-3; 11 bases fit TRBD1. The TCR was taken from an adult with an advanced solid tumor such as melanoma, head and neck, liver or kidney cancer. The CDR3 sequence is CASSSTRDRGGDTQYF. DNA of the CDR3: TGTGCCAGCAGCTCGACCCGGGACAGGGGGGGAGATACGCAGTATTTT.